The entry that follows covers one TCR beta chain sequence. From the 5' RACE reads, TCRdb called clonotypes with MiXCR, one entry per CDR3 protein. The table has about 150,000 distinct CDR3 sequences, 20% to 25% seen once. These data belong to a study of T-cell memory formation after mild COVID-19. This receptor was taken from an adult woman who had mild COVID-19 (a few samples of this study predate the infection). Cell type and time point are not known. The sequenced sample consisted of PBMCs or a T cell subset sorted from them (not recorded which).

This CDR3 is CASSQEREEETQYF. The DNA for the CDR3 is TGCGCCAGCAGCCAAGAGAGGGAGGAGGAGACCCAGTACTTC. This chain connects TRBV4-3 to TRBJ2-5; tentatively, D is TRBD2 (6 bases). This CDR3 comprises 14 residues. The V end was cut by 0 bases, the J end by 5 bases, with 10 bases between. Germline-derived CDR1 and CDR2 are LGHNA and YSLEER.